The clone carrying this T cell receptor beta chain was seen more than once but under ten times. It was with unique molecular identifiers that the TCRbeta library was prepared. TCRdb analysed the PCR reads with MiXCR anew, one entry per CDR3 protein. The table lists some 340,000 distinct CDR3 sequences, approximately 10% of them singletons. This entry belongs to a study of T-cell reconstitution after alpha-beta-depleted transplantation in children. Deletions cut 3 bases from V and 1 base from J, with 10 bases between. CDR1 and CDR2 (germline): SGHTA, FQGNSA. This CDR3 comprises 14 residues. The source material was PBMCs from the stem cell graft donor, sampled from the stem cell graft. This rearrangement joins TRBV7-2 to TRBJ2-7; possibly TRBD2 for D (5 bases). The receptor was derived from a human donor who donated a stem cell graft to a child with acute lymphoblastic leukemia. The CDR3: CASSFGVPSYEQYF. The DNA for the CDR3 is TGTGCCAGCAGCTTCGGGGTCCCTTCCTACGAGCAGTACTTC.